The 19 T cell receptor beta chains below all came from one sample that was sequenced in a study of blood T cell repertoires in COVID-19. Profiled with immunoSEQ multiplex PCR; TCRdb holds only in-frame clones, not every one. The profile shows roughly 300,000 clones, approximately 85% of them singletons. Sequenced: peripheral blood. The receptors shown here come from a man aged 18 to 35 with active or convalescent COVID-19.

The chain employs TRBV7-9 and TRBJ1-4, with D maybe TRBD1 (6 bases). CDR1 is SEHNR and CDR2 is FQNEAQ in the germline V gene (reference sequence). V lost 5 bases to trimming and J lost 2 bases, with 12 bases between them. This CDR3 is built from 15 residues. As DNA, the CDR3 is TGTGCCAGCAGCCACAGGGTGTACACTAATGAAAAACTGTTTTTT. It yields the protein CASSHRVYTNEKLFF.

The chain is built from TRBV7-2 and TRBJ2-3; maybe TRBD2 (5 bases). The germline gives CDR1 SGHTA, CDR2 FQGNSA. Trimming stripped 6 bases from V and 3 bases from J, with 13 bases between. The CDR3 totals 14 residues. CDR3 in DNA: TGTGCCAGCAGTCCGGGGTTTTCAACAGATACGCAGTATTTT. Translated: CASSPGFSTDTQYF.

This clone appeared once. In DNA, the CDR3 is TGTGCCAGCAGCTCGATGGGACAGGACTCCCCTCTCAATTCACCCCTCCACTTT. Protein product: CASSSMGQDSPLNSPLHF. This chain uses TRBV7-9 with TRBJ1-6, with 8 bases matching TRBD1. V shed 4 bases and J 7 bases; nucleotides not matched to a gene: 15. The length of the CDR3 is 18 residues. In germline, CDR1 is SEHNR, CDR2 FQNEAQ (reference sequence).

The chain employs TRBV2 and TRBJ2-7; 8 positions agree with TRBD1. Per germline, CDR1 SNHLY and CDR2 FYNNEI. The ends lost 6 bases at V and 0 bases at J; junction bases unmatched: 4. The CDR3 totals 14 residues. CDR3 loop: CASRGQVSSYEQYF. CDR3 coding DNA: TGTGCCAGCAGGGGACAGGTCAGCTCCTACGAGCAGTACTTC.

J is TRBJ2-3 and V is TRBV9; possibly TRBD2 for D (6 bases). V was pared by 3 bases and J by 6 bases, with 20 bases between. Germline V gene data show CDR1 as SGDLS and CDR2 as YYNGEE. This CDR3 region has 16 residues. The CDR3 spells CASSAGLGGTGDTQYF. In nucleotides, the CDR3 is TGTGCCAGCAGCGCAGGATTGGGCGGGACGGGGGATACGCAGTATTTT.

This chain links TRBV10-3 with TRBJ2-7; a possible D gene is TRBD2 (6 bases). Germline CDR1 and CDR2: ENHRY and SYGVKD. The CDR3 consists of 14 residues. V was clipped by 4 bases and J by 4 bases, with 14 bases between them. CDR3 in DNA: TGTGCCATCAGTGTTCGGGACTTCGATTACGAGCAGTACTTC. Its translation: CAISVRDFDYEQYF.

This clone was counted a single time. The chain carries TRBV3-1 (or the pseudogene TRBV3-2) and TRBJ2-1; 10 nucleotides line up with TRBD2. The trim removed 1 base at V and 6 bases at J, leaving 3 bases unmatched. The CDR3 runs 15 residues. Germline lookup yields CDR1 LGHDT and CDR2 YNNKEL (reference sequence). The CDR3, as DNA: TGTGCCAGCAGCCAAGGTCTAGCGGGGGCCAATGAGCAGTTCTTC. It codes for CASSQGLAGANEQFF.

This chain connects TRBV5-1 to TRBJ1-2; 7 nucleotides agree with TRBD1. CDR3 length equals 14 residues. Germline V gene lookup returns CDR1 SGHRS and CDR2 YFSETQ. V lost 4 bases and J lost 2; bases outside the gene matches: 5. Written as DNA, the CDR3 is TGCGCCAGCAGCGTTGGGACAGCCAACTATGGCTACACCTTC. Protein product: CASSVGTANYGYTF.

The rearrangement joins TRBV3-1 (or the pseudogene TRBV3-2) to TRBJ2-5; 12 positions agree with TRBD2. This CDR3 region has 16 residues. CDR1 and CDR2 from the germline V gene are LGHDT and YNNKEL (reference sequence). V was pared by 4 bases and J by 5 bases, with 8 bases of the junction left unmatched. The CDR3 reads CASSRGTSGRSETQYF. For the CDR3, the DNA is TGTGCCAGCAGCCGGGGGACTAGCGGGCGTAGTGAGACCCAGTACTTC.

This clone was observed once. This chain joins TRBV6-5 and TRBJ2-3; 11 bases line up with TRBD1. Germline values: CDR1 MNHEY, CDR2 SVGAGI. The CDR3 spans 15 residues. Trimming took 6 bases from V and 5 from J; bases not matched to a gene: 7. The CDR3 DNA follows: TGTGCCAGCAGGAGGACAGGGGGCTGGGGAGATACGCAGTATTTT. This encodes CASRRTGGWGDTQYF.

This clone turned up a few times. Other DNA sequences in the sample encode the same CDR3. The chain uses TRBV6-2 or TRBV6-3 and TRBJ2-1, with 11 positions matching TRBD2. The CDR3 runs to 18 residues. Germline V gene sequence: CDR1 MNHEY, CDR2 SVGEGT. Losses at the gene ends were 0 bases for V and 5 bases for J; bases not matched to a gene: 9. The CDR3 protein is CASSYSGLAGGPHNEQFF. CDR3 nucleotide sequence: TGTGCCAGCAGTTACTCGGGCTTAGCGGGGGGGCCCCACAATGAGCAGTTCTTC.

The chain combines TRBV23-1 with TRBJ1-5; a weak D match, TRBD1 (5 bases). TRBV23-1 falls under the ORF class, with uncertain function. V was pared by 3 bases and J by 4 bases, with 13 bases between. This CDR3 comprises 15 residues. The DNA of the CDR3 is TGCGCCAGCAGTCACCCCGACAGTACGAATCAGCCCCAGCATTTT. It yields the protein CASSHPDSTNQPQHF.

V usage is TRBV9 and J usage is TRBJ2-3; 10 positions agree with TRBD2. V trimming: 4 bases; J trimming: 0 bases; junction bases outside the gene matches: 11. Per germline, CDR1 SGDLS and CDR2 YYNGEE. The CDR3 spans 18 residues. In DNA, the CDR3 is TGTGCCAGCAGCCTTTTTGGACTAGCGGCCTCTAGCACAGATACGCAGTATTTT. Translating gives CASSLFGLAASSTDTQYF.

This clone occurred once. The chain combines TRBV9 with TRBJ1-5; D remains ambiguous. The CDR3 extends over 14 amino acids. The V end was cut by 0 bases, the J end by 4 bases, with 8 bases between. Germline CDR1 reads SGDLS; CDR2 reads YYNGEE. Here the CDR3 reads CASSVENSNQPQHF. CDR3 coding DNA: TGTGCCAGCAGCGTAGAGAACAGTAATCAGCCCCAGCATTTT.

J is TRBJ2-7 and V is TRBV11-3, with 8 bases matching TRBD1. This CDR3 is 14 amino acids long. V lost 3 bases and J lost 2; bases outside the gene matches: 3. Germline loops: CDR1 SGHNT, CDR2 YENEEA. As DNA, the CDR3 is TGTGCCAGCAGCTTTAGGACAGGGACCTACGAGCAGTACTTC. Translated: CASSFRTGTYEQYF.

The V gene is TRBV3-1 (or the pseudogene TRBV3-2), the J gene TRBJ2-7; TRBD1 matches 7 bases. The ends lost 1 base at V and 0 bases at J; junction bases unmatched: 9. Germline-derived CDR1 and CDR2 are LGHDT and YNNKEL (reference sequence). The CDR3 sequence is 17 residues long. CDR3 bases: TGTGCCAGCAGCCAAGCAGAGACAGGGACAACCTCCTACGAGCAGTACTTC. Its protein is CASSQAETGTTSYEQYF.

V and J are TRBV5-1 and TRBJ1-2; D is undetermined. Germline V gene sequence: CDR1 SGHRS, CDR2 YFSETQ. The CDR3 has 14 residues. V lost 0 bases to trimming and J lost 8 bases, with 14 bases between them. CDR3 in amino acids: CASSLGPGGRGYTF. In DNA form, the CDR3 reads TGCGCCAGCAGCTTGGGCCCGGGCGGGAGGGGCTACACCTTC.

The chain uses TRBV4-2 and TRBJ2-3; weak D call: TRBD2 (5 bases). CDR1 and CDR2 (germline): LGHNA, YNFKEQ. This CDR3 spans 13 amino acids. V was cut by 4 bases and J by 3 bases, with 8 bases left in between. CDR3 sequence reads: CASSPSGTDTQYF. The CDR3 DNA follows: TGTGCCAGCAGCCCGAGCGGTACAGATACGCAGTATTTT.

V usage is TRBV5-5 and J usage is TRBJ1-6, with D possibly TRBD1 on 5 matching bases. The CDR3 covers 16 residues. V lost 4 bases, J lost 7 bases, and 18 bases lay in between. Germline values: CDR1 SGHKS, CDR2 YYEKEE (reference sequence). CDR3 amino acids: CASSPGLDWGNSPLHF. Here the CDR3 DNA reads TGTGCCAGCAGCCCTGGTTTGGATTGGGGCAATTCACCCCTCCACTTT.